A selection of T cell receptor beta chains follows, all from one sample in a study of tumor-infiltrating lymphocytes in primary liver carcinoma. From the multiplex PCR reads, TCRdb called clonotypes with MiXCR, one entry per CDR3 protein. The repertoire holds roughly 120,000 distinct CDR3 sequences, with around 62% as singletons. The specimen was liver tumor tissue from sampling region 1. The receptors were gathered from a woman aged 55-70 years with primary liver carcinoma and hepatitis B virus infection. CDR3s include the opening cysteine and the closing phenylalanine or tryptophan. The D gene is left open where the match is weak. Rows may omit the clone size; those that give it use once, few, many or a size class.

>TRBJ2-2|TRBV28|.|.
CVGSKPNGQSTGELFF
TGTGTCGGCAGTAAACCTAACGGACAGTCCACCGGGGAGCTGTTTTTT
>TRBJ2-1|TRBV28|.|TRBD2
CASGYPGTSHPRGHFF
TGTGCCAGCGGTTACCCCGGGACTAGTCATCCCAGAGGGCACTTCTTC
>TRBJ1-5|TRBV2|.|.
CASSTETGGASVNQSQHF
TGTGCCAGCAGCACTGAAACGGGGGGGGCGAGCGTCAATCAGTCCCAGCATTTT
>TRBJ2-5|TRBV5-4|many|TRBD2
CASSLTGGGFETQYF
TGTGCCAGCAGCTTGACGGGAGGGGGTTTTGAGACCCAGTACTTC
>TRBJ2-1|TRBV11-1|.|TRBD2
CASGFNLGLAGTNEQFF
TGTGCCAGCGGTTTTAACCTTGGACTAGCGGGAACAAATGAACAGTTCTTC
>TRBJ2-5|TRBV7-3|.|.
CARSPTPDGTQYF
TGTGCCAGAAGCCCGACCCCAGATGGGACCCAGTACTTC
>TRBJ1-6|TRBV12-3/TRBV12-4|many|TRBD1
CASSLAGETGGYSPLHF
TGTGCCAGCAGTTTAGCGGGGGAGACAGGGGGCTATTCACCCCTCCACTTT
>TRBJ2-7|TRBV28|many|.
CASSLGVGRNEQYF
TGTGCCAGCAGTTTAGGGGTGGGTCGGAACGAGCAGTACTTC
>TRBJ2-3|TRBV28|once|TRBD2
CASSFEYDSGSWGSTDTQYF
TGTGCCAGCAGTTTCGAATACGATAGCGGGAGTTGGGGGAGCACAGATACGCAGTACTTT
>TRBJ2-3|TRBV30|.|.
CAWKVRGRGTDTQYF
TGTGCCTGGAAGGTCCGGGGTCGAGGCACAGATACGCAGTATTTT
>TRBJ2-6|TRBV29-1|many|.
CSVEDYSGANVLTF
TGCAGCGTTGAAGATTACTCTGGGGCCAACGTCCTGACTTTC
>TRBJ2-7|TRBV10-2|once|TRBD1
CASSLPVGGASYEQYF
TGCGCCAGCAGTCTCCCCGTAGGGGGCGCGTCCTACGAGCAGTACTTC
>TRBJ1-1|TRBV30|.|.
CAWSQRRAGGNTEAFF
TGTGCCTGGAGTCAGCGACGGGCGGGGGGGAACACTGAAGCTTTCTTT
>TRBJ2-5|TRBV29-1|.|TRBD1
CSVEEGTGEEETQYF
TGCAGCGTTGAAGAGGGGACAGGGGAAGAAGAGACCCAGTACTTC
>TRBJ2-7|TRBV5-4|.|.
CASSLGGDRSYEQYF
TGTGCCAGCAGCTTGGGTGGGGACCGATCCTACGAGCAGTACTTC
>TRBJ1-5|TRBV6-2/TRBV6-3|many|TRBD1
CASSYSSGTATNQPQHF
TGTGCCAGCAGTTACTCGAGTGGGACAGCAACCAATCAGCCCCAGCATTTT
>TRBJ2-5|TRBV6-1|few|.
CASSEKRETQYF
TGTGCCAGCAGTGAGAAGAGGGAGACCCAGTACTTC
>TRBJ2-7|TRBV20-1|.|TRBD2
CSARDLHTGTSLYEQYF
TGCAGTGCTAGAGACTTACACACGGGGACTAGCCTCTACGAGCAGTACTTC
>TRBJ2-1|TRBV11-2|.|.
CASSLQGTVNEQFF
TGTGCCAGCAGCCTACAGGGTACAGTGAATGAGCAGTTCTTC
>TRBJ1-1|TRBV11-2|.|.
CASSPHQLGHLRFWGYEAFF
TGTGCCAGCAGCCCACATCAGCTCGGACACCTTCGCTTTTGGGGATATGAAGCTTTCTTT
>TRBJ1-2|TRBV11-2|.|.
CASSIRGSGGGTFCYGYTF
TGTGCCAGCAGCATTAGAGGGAGCGGAGGGGGGACTTTCTGCTATGGCTACACCTTC
>TRBJ1-1|TRBV28|.|TRBD1
CASSATGRGEAFF
TGTGCCAGCAGTGCCACTGGCAGGGGGGAAGCATTCTTT
>TRBJ1-4|TRBV12-3/TRBV12-4|many|TRBD1
CASSFRQGLYEKLFF
TGTGCCAGCAGTTTCCGACAGGGGCTGTACGAAAAACTGTTTTTT
>TRBJ1-1|TRBV6-1|.|.
CASSSYRHTEAFF
TGTGCCAGTAGTTCTTACAGACACACTGAAGCTTTCTTT
>TRBJ2-7|TRBV7-9|once|.
CVSSPNGEQYF
TGTGTCAGCAGCCCTAACGGCGAGCAGTACTTC
>TRBJ2-1|TRBV6-5|many|TRBD2
CASSYGGGNEQFF
TGTGCCAGCAGTTACGGGGGAGGGAATGAGCAGTTCTTC
>TRBJ1-1|TRBV10-3|many|TRBD1
CAISWDRGFAFF
TGTGCCATCAGCTGGGACAGGGGGTTTGCTTTCTTT
>TRBJ2-5|TRBV2|.|TRBD2
CASSGGGLAGGETQYF
TGTGCCAGCAGTGGGGGGGGACTAGCGGGTGGAGAGACCCAGTACTTC
>TRBJ2-1|TRBV28|.|.
CASSSPPSGHNEQFF
TGTGCCAGCAGTTCGCCTCCCTCAGGGCACAATGAGCAGTTCTTC
>TRBJ2-5|TRBV5-1|many|.
CASSWLGRRGETQYF
TGCGCCAGCAGCTGGTTAGGACGGAGAGGGGAGACCCAGTACTTC
>TRBJ1-1|TRBV10-3|many|.
CAISESPGTDTEAFF
TGTGCCATCAGTGAGTCTCCAGGGACGGACACTGAAGCTTTCTTT
>TRBJ1-2|TRBV6-1|many|.
CASSAGGLVLFGYTF
TGTGCCAGCAGTGCCGGGGGGTTGGTCCTATTCGGCTACACCTTC
>TRBJ1-1|TRBV2|.|TRBD1
CASSARGRDTEAFF
TGTGCCAGCAGTGCCAGGGGGCGAGACACTGAAGCTTTCTTT
>TRBJ2-7|TRBV10-3|few|TRBD2
CAIGLAGAYEQYF
TGTGCCATCGGACTAGCGGGGGCCTACGAGCAGTACTTC
>TRBJ2-1|TRBV6-2/TRBV6-3|many|.
CASSYTLRNEQFF
TGTGCCAGCAGTTACACGCTTAGGAATGAGCAGTTCTTC
>TRBJ1-1|TRBV5-1|few|.
CASSLGTDMNTEAFF
TGCGCCAGCAGCTTGGGTACGGACATGAACACTGAAGCTTTCTTT
>TRBJ1-2|TRBV28|.|.
CATVRGAYNYGYTF
TGTGCCACCGTCCGGGGGGCCTACAACTATGGCTACACCTTC
>TRBJ2-3|TRBV5-1|few|TRBD1
CASTPDRGNTDTQYF
TGCGCCAGCACCCCGGACAGGGGGAACACAGATACGCAGTATTTT
>TRBJ2-1|TRBV11-3|.|.
CASSPRGAWTMANEQFF
TGTGCCAGCAGCCCCCGGGGAGCGTGGACCATGGCCAATGAGCAGTTCTTC
>TRBJ1-6|TRBV19|.|TRBD1
CASSKGQNNSPLHF
TGTGCCAGTAGTAAGGGACAGAATAATTCACCCCTCCACTTT
>TRBJ2-7|TRBV5-4|.|TRBD1
CASSLGDREVYEQYF
TGTGCCAGCAGCTTGGGGGACAGGGAAGTCTACGAGCAGTACTTC
>TRBJ1-1|TRBV14|many|.
CASSQGYPFGQIF
TGTGCCAGCAGCCAAGGATACCCTTTCGGACAGATCTTT
>TRBJ2-7|TRBV6-5|.|TRBD2
CVSRATIAGYSYEQYF
TGTGTCAGCAGGGCGACAATAGCGGGGTACTCCTACGAGCAGTACTTC
>TRBJ1-6|TRBV6-5|many|.
CASKLLGSGSPLHF
TGTGCCAGCAAACTACTGGGGAGTGGTTCACCCCTCCACTTT
>TRBJ2-1|TRBV30|.|.
CAWSRMEGGNEQFF
TGTGCCTGGAGTAGGATGGAGGGGGGGAATGAGCAGTTCTTC
>TRBJ2-1|TRBV12-3/TRBV12-4|.|TRBD2
CASSASPREVDNEQFF
TGTGCCAGCAGCGCCTCCCCGCGGGAGGTCGATAATGAGCAGTTCTTC
>TRBJ1-6|TRBV12-3/TRBV12-4|many|TRBD1
CASSFRTGYNSPLHF
TGTGCCAGCAGTTTTCGGACAGGGTATAATTCACCCCTCCACTTT
>TRBJ2-7|TRBV11-2|.|.
CASSPPSGAGEQYF
TGTGCCAGTAGCCCTCCTTCAGGGGCTGGCGAGCAGTACTTC
>TRBJ1-1|TRBV5-1|.|.
CASGELGTEAFF
TGCGCCAGCGGAGAACTGGGGACTGAAGCCTTCTTT
>TRBJ2-2|TRBV11-1|once|.
CASALRKTGELFF
TGTGCAAGTGCCTTAAGGAAGACCGGGGAGCTGTTTTTT
>TRBJ2-2|TRBV11-1|.|.
CAGRGRMGSSNTGELFF
TGTGCCGGCAGGGGAAGAATGGGATCCTCGAACACCGGGGAGCTGTTTTTT
>TRBJ2-1|TRBV4-1|.|TRBD2
CASSDGRGGYLYNEQFF
TGCGCCAGCAGCGATGGCCGGGGGGGGTATCTATACAATGAGCAGTTCTTC
>TRBJ1-2|TRBV9|.|.
CASSVEPPGRYTF
TGTGCCAGCAGCGTAGAGCCCCCGGGGCGCTACACCTTC
>TRBJ2-3|TRBV7-8|.|.
CASSLASRATRTDTQYF
TGTGCCAGCAGCTTAGCGTCTCGGGCTACTCGCACAGATACGCAGTATTTT
>TRBJ2-7|TRBV5-1|few|.
CASSLDTYEQYF
TGCGCCAGCAGCTTGGATACGTACGAGCAGTACTTC
>TRBJ2-7|TRBV11-2|.|.
CASRRTTVSYEQYF
TGTGCCAGCAGACGGACTACTGTCTCCTACGAGCAGTACTTC